This is a list of T cell receptor beta chains from one sample in a study of human T cells and chemical hapten exposure. Via MiXCR, TCRdb re-called the RACE reads, giving one row per CDR3 protein. Of more than 70,000 distinct CDR3 sequences listed, around 10% are singletons. The source was whole blood, collected in connection with sensitization to the hapten diphenylcyclopropenone (DPC). These receptor sequences come from a man aged 18 to 29 with alopecia areata. Some clones in this sample may be carry-over from other donors' samples. Each CDR3 is given with its conserved first and last residue. The order of the fields is clone size, V gene, J gene, D gene, CDR3 protein, CDR3 DNA. The D gene is left open where the match is weak. Only some rows state a clone size, as once, few, many or a class for expanded clones.

-	TRBV6-2/TRBV6-3	TRBJ2-6	-	CASSYSHGFSGANVLTF	TGTGCCAGCAGTTACTCGCATGGATTCTCTGGGGCCAACGTCCTGACTTTC
-	TRBV11-2	TRBJ1-2	-	CASSFPGRSNYGYTF	TGTGCCAGCAGCTTCCCGGGCAGGTCTAACTATGGCTACACCTTC
many	TRBV29-1	TRBJ1-2	-	CSVVSRDGLGYTF	TGCAGCGTTGTTAGTAGGGACGGCCTTGGCTACACCTTC
-	TRBV18	TRBJ1-1	TRBD1	CASSQTGMNTEAFF	TGTGCCAGCTCACAGACAGGGATGAACACTGAAGCTTTCTTT
many	TRBV4-1	TRBJ2-7	TRBD1	CASSLPGQGTYEQYF	TGCGCCAGCAGCCTTCCGGGACAGGGCACCTACGAGCAGTACTTC
-	TRBV28	TRBJ2-1	-	CASSLKLGTLDNEQFF	TGTGCCAGCAGTTTAAAGTTAGGGACGTTGGACAATGAGCAGTTCTTC
many	TRBV19	TRBJ1-5	TRBD1	CASSIGTGMNQPQHF	TGTGCCAGTAGTATTGGGACAGGGATGAATCAGCCCCAGCATTTT
-	TRBV7-2	TRBJ2-7	TRBD2	CASRTSGGAYEQYF	TGTGCCAGCAGGACTAGCGGGGGGGCCTACGAGCAGTACTTC
few	TRBV3-1	TRBJ2-2	-	CASSQLGTTGELFF	TGTGCCAGCAGCCAGCTGGGGACCACCGGGGAGCTGTTTTTT
-	TRBV28	TRBJ2-7	TRBD1	CASSLGTGNHEQYF	TGTGCCAGCAGCCTAGGGACAGGGAACCACGAGCAGTACTTC
many	TRBV4-3	TRBJ2-5	-	CASSQVSGKETQYF	TGCGCCAGCAGCCAAGTTAGCGGAAAAGAGACCCAGTACTTC
-	TRBV5-4	TRBJ2-3	TRBD1	CASSQDRVGDTQYF	TGTGCCAGCAGCCAGGACAGGGTGGGAGATACGCAGTATTTT
-	TRBV6-5	TRBJ2-1	TRBD1	CASSPRGTGGDDNEQFF	TGTGCCAGCAGTCCCCGAGGGACAGGGGGAGATGACAATGAGCAGTTCTTC
-	TRBV11-2	TRBJ2-4	TRBD2	CASSSISGGQNIQYF	TGTGCCAGCAGCTCCATCAGCGGGGGCCAAAACATTCAGTACTTC
-	TRBV10-3	TRBJ1-1	-	CAITATGNTEAFF	TGTGCCATCACCGCGACAGGGAACACTGAAGCTTTCTTT
many	TRBV7-9	TRBJ1-5	-	CASSLEVTNQPQHF	TGTGCCAGCAGCTTAGAGGTGACCAATCAGCCCCAGCATTTT
few	TRBV20-1	TRBJ2-7	TRBD2	CSAPPGGAPYEQYF	TGCAGTGCTCCTCCGGGGGGGGCCCCCTACGAGCAGTACTTC
-	TRBV6-5	TRBJ2-2	-	CASSYQIDTGELFF	TGTGCCAGCAGTTATCAAATTGACACCGGGGAGCTGTTTTTT
many	TRBV13	TRBJ1-1	-	CASSLERGNTEAFF	TGTGCCAGCAGCTTAGAGAGGGGAAACACTGAAGCTTTCTTT
-	TRBV2	TRBJ2-1	TRBD2	CASGLELAENEQFF	TGTGCCAGCGGCCTGGAACTAGCGGAAAATGAGCAGTTCTTC
few	TRBV11-2	TRBJ1-1	-	CASSLVALNMNTEAFF	TGTGCCAGCAGCTTAGTTGCCCTCAATATGAACACTGAAGCTTTCTTT
-	TRBV11-2	TRBJ2-1	-	CASSLGLVWFF	TGTGCCAGCAGCTTAGGGCTAGTATGGTTCTTC
many	TRBV27	TRBJ1-1	TRBD1	CASSRTSGQGARNTEAFF	TGTGCCAGCAGTCGCACATCCGGACAGGGGGCAAGGAACACTGAAGCTTTCTTT
once	TRBV6-6	TRBJ2-3	-	CASSSRRVGKSSTDTQYF	TGTGCCAGCAGTTCACGGAGAGTAGGGAAATCTAGCACAGATACGCAGTATTTT
few	TRBV4-3	TRBJ2-2	-	CASRDPNTGELFF	TGCGCCAGCCGGGACCCGAACACCGGGGAGCTGTTTTTT
-	TRBV7-2	TRBJ2-3	-	CASSSGQFTDTQYF	TGTGCCAGCAGCTCCGGACAGTTCACAGATACGCAGTATTTT
-	TRBV7-9	TRBJ2-3	-	CASSGGHPGAQYF	TGTGCCAGCAGCGGAGGGCATCCGGGGGCGCAGTATTTT
many	TRBV12-3/TRBV12-4	TRBJ1-1	-	CATAIRGWNTEAFF	TGTGCCACCGCCATCAGGGGATGGAACACTGAAGCTTTCTTT
-	TRBV20-1	TRBJ2-3	TRBD2	CSASDGSGSTDTQYF	TGCAGTGCTAGCGATGGTAGCGGGAGCACAGATACGCAGTATTTT
many	TRBV28	TRBJ1-1	TRBD1	CASSHRGRFVTEAFF	TGTGCCAGCAGTCACAGGGGGAGGTTTGTAACTGAAGCTTTCTTT
-	TRBV3-1	TRBJ1-2	-	CASSQAQNYGYTF	TGTGCCAGCAGCCAAGCGCAAAACTATGGCTACACCTTC
many	TRBV11-2	TRBJ2-1	TRBD2	CASSLVSFQRGGLNEQFF	TGTGCCAGCAGCTTAGTGTCTTTCCAGCGGGGGGGCCTTAATGAGCAGTTCTTC
many	TRBV7-6	TRBJ1-5	-	CASSLDRFQPQHF	TGTGCCAGCAGCTTAGATAGGTTTCAGCCCCAGCATTTT
-	TRBV27	TRBJ2-7	-	CASGGPYEQYF	TGTGCCAGCGGGGGCCCCTACGAGCAGTACTTC
-	TRBV12-3/TRBV12-4	TRBJ2-3	TRBD2	CASSLIPLLAGDTQYF	TGTGCCAGCAGCCTTATACCCCTATTAGCGGGGGATACGCAGTATTTT